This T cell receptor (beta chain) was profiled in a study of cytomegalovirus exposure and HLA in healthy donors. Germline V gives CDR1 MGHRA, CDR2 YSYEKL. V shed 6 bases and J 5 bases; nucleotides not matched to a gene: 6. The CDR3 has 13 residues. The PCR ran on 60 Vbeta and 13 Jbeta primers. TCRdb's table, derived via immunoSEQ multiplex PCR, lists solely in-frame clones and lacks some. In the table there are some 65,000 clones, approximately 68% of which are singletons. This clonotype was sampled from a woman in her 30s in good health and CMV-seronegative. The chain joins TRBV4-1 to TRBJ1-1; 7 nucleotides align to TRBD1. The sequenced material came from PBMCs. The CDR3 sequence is CASSPRGLTEAFF. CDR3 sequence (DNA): TGCGCCAGCAGTCCCAGGGGGTTGACTGAAGCTTTCTTT.